Following are 6 T cell receptor beta chains from one sample sequenced in a study of blood T cell repertoires in COVID-19. Sequenced by immunoSEQ multiplex PCR; TCRdb stores in-frame clones only, minus some. The sample records tens of thousands of clones, roughly 76% being singletons. Material: peripheral blood. Receptors originate from a woman in her sixties with acute or convalescent COVID-19.

V gene TRBV18 combines with J gene TRBJ1-1, with 11 bases identical to TRBD1. Trimming removed 2 bases from V and 9 bases from J; junction bases left unmatched: 8. Germline-derived CDR1 and CDR2 are KGHSH and LQKENI. The CDR3 sequence is 15 residues long. For the CDR3, the DNA is TGTGCCAGCTCACCAAACCCCGGACAGGGGGCCCAAGCTTTCTTT. This codes for CASSPNPGQGAQAFF.

The J gene is TRBJ1-2, the V gene TRBV5-1; D is possibly TRBD1 (5 bases). V lost 5 bases and J lost 3, with 8 bases in between. This CDR3 is 12 amino acids long. The V gene's germline CDR1 is SGHRS and CDR2 YFSETQ. In DNA, the CDR3 is TGCGCCAGCAGTCAGGGTTACTATGGCTACACCTTC. It translates to CASSQGYYGYTF.

The chain has TRBV7-2 and TRBJ2-7; D may be TRBD2 (6 bases). Germline V gene sequence: CDR1 SGHTA, CDR2 FQGNSA. This CDR3 is 14 amino acids long. Trimming removed 5 bases at V and 1 base at J, with 12 bases between. The CDR3: CASSHSSVSYEQYF. The DNA for the CDR3 is TGTGCCAGCAGCCACTCTAGCGTATCCTACGAGCAGTACTTC.

This clone showed up just once. This rearrangement joins TRBV5-5 to TRBJ1-5; 10 nucleotides match TRBD1. The V segment lost 2 bases and the J segment 6 bases; nucleotides outside the gene matches: 11. The germline gives CDR1 SGHKS, CDR2 YYEKEE (reference sequence). The CDR3 totals 17 residues. CDR3 bases: TGTGCCAGCAGCTTTCAGATTGGGACAGGGGTAGGTCAGCCCCAGCATTTT. Protein product: CASSFQIGTGVGQPQHF.

The chain employs TRBV25-1 and TRBJ2-3, with TRBD2 matching 7 bases. Germline V gene sequence: CDR1 MGHDK, CDR2 SYGVNS. The length of the CDR3 is 15 residues. V shed 3 bases, J shed 3 bases, and the junction held 6 bases outside the gene matches. The CDR3 DNA sequence: TGTGCCAGCAGTGAGAGGGAGGGAACGACAGATACGCAGTATTTT. It translates to CASSEREGTTDTQYF.

V usage is TRBV7-2 and J usage is TRBJ2-1; D gene unclear. The CDR3 consists of 13 residues. Trimming cost V 5 bases and J 7 bases, with 12 bases left between them. Germline CDR1 SGHTA, CDR2 FQGNSA. CDR3: CASSPRSSNEQFF. Written as DNA, the CDR3 is TGTGCCAGCAGCCCTAGGAGTAGTAATGAGCAGTTCTTC.